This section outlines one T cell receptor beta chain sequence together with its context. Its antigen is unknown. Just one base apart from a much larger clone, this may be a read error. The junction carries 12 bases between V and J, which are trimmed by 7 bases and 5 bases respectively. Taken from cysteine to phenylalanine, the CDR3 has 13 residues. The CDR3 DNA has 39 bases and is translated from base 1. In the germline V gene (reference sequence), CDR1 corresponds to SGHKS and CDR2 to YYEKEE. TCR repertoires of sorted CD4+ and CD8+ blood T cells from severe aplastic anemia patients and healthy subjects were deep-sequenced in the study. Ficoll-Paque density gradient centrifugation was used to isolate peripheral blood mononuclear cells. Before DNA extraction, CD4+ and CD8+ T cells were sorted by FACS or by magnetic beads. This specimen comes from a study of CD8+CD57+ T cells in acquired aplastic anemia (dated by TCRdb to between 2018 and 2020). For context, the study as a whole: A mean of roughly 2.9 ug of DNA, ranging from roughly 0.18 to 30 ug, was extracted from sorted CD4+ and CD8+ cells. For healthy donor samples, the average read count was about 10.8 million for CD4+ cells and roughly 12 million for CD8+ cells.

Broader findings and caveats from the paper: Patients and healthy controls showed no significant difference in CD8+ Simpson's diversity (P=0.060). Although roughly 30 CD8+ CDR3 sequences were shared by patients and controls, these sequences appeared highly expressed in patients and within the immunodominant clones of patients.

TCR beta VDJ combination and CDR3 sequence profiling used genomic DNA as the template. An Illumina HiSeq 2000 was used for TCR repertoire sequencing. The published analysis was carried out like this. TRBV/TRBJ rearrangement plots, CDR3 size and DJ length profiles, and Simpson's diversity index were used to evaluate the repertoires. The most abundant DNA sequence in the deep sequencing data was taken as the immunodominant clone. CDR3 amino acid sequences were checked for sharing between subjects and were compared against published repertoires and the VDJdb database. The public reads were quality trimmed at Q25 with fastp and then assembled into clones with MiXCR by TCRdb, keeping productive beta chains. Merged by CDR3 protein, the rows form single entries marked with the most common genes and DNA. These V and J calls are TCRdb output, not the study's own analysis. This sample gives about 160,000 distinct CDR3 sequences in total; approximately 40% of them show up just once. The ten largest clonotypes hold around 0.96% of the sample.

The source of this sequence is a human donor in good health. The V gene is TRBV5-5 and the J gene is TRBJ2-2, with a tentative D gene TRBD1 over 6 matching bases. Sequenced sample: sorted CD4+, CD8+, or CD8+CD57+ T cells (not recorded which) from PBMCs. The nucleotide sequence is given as TGTGCCAGCGGTCCAGGGGTGACCGGGGAGCTGTTTTTT. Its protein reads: CASGPGVTGELFF. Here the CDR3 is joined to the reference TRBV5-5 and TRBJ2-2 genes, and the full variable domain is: DAGVTQSPTHLIKTRGQQVTLRCSPISGHKSVSWYQQVLGQGPQFIFQYYEKEERGRGNFPDRFSARQFPNYSSELNVNALLLGDSALYLCASGPGVTGELFFGEGSRLTVL.